This T cell receptor beta chain emerged from a study of CD8 T cells in Susac syndrome (dated by TCRdb to between 2018 and 2021). For the study in its entirety: Repertoire sequencing was used to test whether CD8+ T cell activation and differentiation in Susac syndrome was antigen driven. Clonality of the CD8+ T cell repertoire was compared between eleven to twelve healthy donors, around 14 Susac syndrome patients and approximately 16 multiple sclerosis patients. The paper as a whole reports these results and caveats: The number of individuals in the TCR sequencing and HLA analysis was recognized as being relatively small.

The CDR3 contains 16 residues, cysteine and phenylalanine counted. Only CDR3 DNA is held: 48 bases, read in frame from base 1. V was cut back by 1 base and J by 2 bases, leaving a gap of 15 bases between them. The germline V gene (reference sequence) gives CDR1 as GTSNPN and CDR2 as SVGIG. Peripheral blood CD8+ and CD4+ T cells from healthy donors, Susac syndrome patients and multiple sclerosis patients were profiled using high-throughput TCR beta sequencing. The healthy donors served as controls matched for age and sex. Bulk CD8+ and CD4+ T cells were purified magnetically by negative isolation, whereas CD8+ TEMRA cells were enriched by FACS. Blood was collected in EDTA tubes and processed within 24 hours, with PBMCs isolated through density gradient centrifugation. PBMCs intended for TCR sequencing were cryopreserved in liquid nitrogen and thawed later in a water bath at 37 degrees C. Purity of sorted or isolated CD4+, CD8+ and CD8+ TEMRA cells was at least 90%.

Points on this clonotype: The antigen it recognizes is unknown. Base qualities were left out, and no much larger clone turns up one base away.

RNA was extracted using the RNeasy kit, and about 0.5 to 1 ug of the RNA was reverse transcribed with random hexamers. The immunoSEQ multiplex PCR assay, covering 54 Vbeta and 13 Jbeta segments, was used to amplify TCR beta CDR3 regions. Bias from PCR amplification was corrected by using a synthetic template baseline for primer optimization and for computational correction. Turning to the authors' computational methods: Only productive sequences were kept, with reads annotated to V, D and J genes according to IMGT and analyzed in immunoSEQ Analyzer. To calculate clonality, Shannon entropy was normalized by log2 of the number of productive unique sequences and then subtracted from one. Public and private clones were assessed among the 100 most prevalent clones of each patient and control. Susac-specific clones were defined as absent from healthy and MS cohorts, 1052 published viral clones and other ImmuneACCESS disease sequences. TCRdb handled the public reads itself, with Q25 trimming in fastp and clone calling in MiXCR, and kept productive beta chains. Merged by CDR3 protein, the rows form single entries marked with the most common genes and DNA. These V and J calls rely on TCRdb rather than the paper's analysis. The sample contains tens of thousands of distinct CDR3 sequences, 94% of them found a single time. The top ten hold approximately 0.26% of the sample.

In this chain, TRBV30 is recombined with TRBJ2-1, with an unclear D gene assignment. Sample: CD8+ T cells from PBMCs. This receptor was taken from a human donor in good health. The nucleotide sequence reads as follows: TGTGCCTGGAGTGGACTGCCCTTCGCTACCTACAATGAGCAGTTCTTC. Its translation is CAWSGLPFATYNEQFF.